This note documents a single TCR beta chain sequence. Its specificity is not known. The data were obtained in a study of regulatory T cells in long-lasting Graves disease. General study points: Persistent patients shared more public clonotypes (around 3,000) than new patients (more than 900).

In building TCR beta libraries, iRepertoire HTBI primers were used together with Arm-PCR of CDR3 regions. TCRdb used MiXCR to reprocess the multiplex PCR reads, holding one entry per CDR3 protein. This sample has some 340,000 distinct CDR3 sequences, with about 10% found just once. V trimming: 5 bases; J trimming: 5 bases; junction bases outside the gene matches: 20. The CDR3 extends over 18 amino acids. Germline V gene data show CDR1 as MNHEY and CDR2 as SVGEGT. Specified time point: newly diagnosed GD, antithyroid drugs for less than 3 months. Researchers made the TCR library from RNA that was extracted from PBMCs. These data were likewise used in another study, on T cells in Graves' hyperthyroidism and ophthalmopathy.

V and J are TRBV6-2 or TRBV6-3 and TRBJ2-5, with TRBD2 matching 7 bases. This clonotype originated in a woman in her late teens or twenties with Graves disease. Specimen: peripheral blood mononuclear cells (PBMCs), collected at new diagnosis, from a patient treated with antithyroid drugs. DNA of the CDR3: TGTGCCAGCAGTACCCCGAGGACTAGTGCGTCTTCGGACGAGACCCAGTACTTC. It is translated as CASSTPRTSASSDETQYF.